Each of the 2 T cell receptor beta chains below was sequenced from the same sample in a study of T cells after yellow fever vaccination. TCRdb independently ran MiXCR on the 5' RACE reads; one entry per CDR3 protein. The data show a few hundred thousand distinct CDR3 sequences, with about 19% seen just once and around an eighth held by the top ten. The source material was PBMCs, sampled 15 days after the yellow fever booster vaccination. The receptors shown here come from a man younger than 45 who received the YFV17D yellow fever vaccine.

This chain joins TRBV7-2 and TRBJ1-1; possibly TRBD1 for D (6 bases). The CDR3 has 13 residues. Trimming removed 1 base from V and 9 bases from J, with 12 bases in between. Germline V lookup: CDR1 SGHTA, CDR2 FQGNSA. The CDR3 DNA follows: TGTGCCAGCAGCTTAGAGAGGGGGGGGCAAGCTTTCTTT. Translated, it gives CASSLERGGQAFF. Full variable domain (outside the CDR3, taken from reference TRBV7-2 and TRBJ1-1): GAGVSQSPSNKVTEKGKDVELRCDPISGHTALYWYRQSLGQGLEFLIYFQGNSAPDKSGLPSDRFSAERTGGSVSTLTIQRTQQEDSAVYLCASSLERGGQAFFGQGTRLTVV.

The genes are TRBV7-2 and TRBJ1-5; the D gene is possibly TRBD1 (6 bases). The CDR3 has 14 amino acids. Per the germline V gene, CDR1 is SGHTA and CDR2 is FQGNSA. The V and J ends lost 6 bases and 3 bases respectively, with 12 bases between them. CDR3 DNA sequence: TGTGCCAGCAGTGCAGGGGTTACCAATCAGCCCCAGCATTTT. As protein: CASSAGVTNQPQHF.